A selection of T cell receptor beta chains follows, all from one sample in a study of blood T cell repertoires in COVID-19. Some clones are missing from TCRdb's copy, which holds only in-frame ones; the method was immunoSEQ multiplex PCR. The repertoire consists of roughly 260,000 clones, with 80% to 95% occurring once and the leading ten covering 2.5% to 3%. The sequenced sample consisted of peripheral blood. Receptors were obtained from a person aged 18-29 years with COVID-19, enrolled during active disease. Each CDR3 is given with its conserved first and last residue. D genes are given only for firm matches. Only some rows state a clone size, as once, few, many or a class for expanded clones.

>TRBV28|NA|NA|12|TRBJ1-1
TGTGCCAGCATCCAGGGCTACACTGAAGCTTTCTTT
CASIQGYTEAFF
>TRBV5-1|NA|NA|15|TRBJ2-7
TGCGCCAGCAGCTATTCGGTAGCGGCCTCCTACGAGCAGTACTTC
CASSYSVAASYEQYF
>TRBV11-2|TRBD1|NA|14|TRBJ1-4
TGTGCCAGCAGCCCGGGACAGGATAATGAAAAACTGTTTTTT
CASSPGQDNEKLFF
>TRBV5-1|NA|NA|14|TRBJ1-2
TGCGCCAGCAGCCCTGAGGCCAGGGTGGATGGCTACACCTTC
CASSPEARVDGYTF
>TRBV9|NA|NA|15|TRBJ1-6
TGTGCCAGCAGCGTAGGGGGACACACGAATTCACCCCTCCACTTT
CASSVGGHTNSPLHF
>TRBV19|NA|NA|14|TRBJ1-5
TGTGCCAGTAACGGCCGACAGTCTAATCAGCCCCAGCATTTT
CASNGRQSNQPQHF
>TRBV30|NA|once|14|TRBJ1-4
TGTGCCGGGCGAACCGGGATAGATAATGAAAAACTGTTTTTT
CAGRTGIDNEKLFF
>TRBV29-1|TRBD1|NA|15|TRBJ2-3
TGCAGCGCCCTTTGGACAGGGGGCGATGTAGATACGCAGTATTTT
CSALWTGGDVDTQYF
>TRBV2|NA|NA|14|TRBJ2-7
TGTGCCAGCAGCGCCAGGACAGCCACTACTGAGCAGTACTTC
CASSARTATTEQYF
>TRBV11-2|NA|few|13|TRBJ2-7
TGTGCCAGCAGCCTAGGAGCGCTCTACGAGCAGTACTTC
CASSLGALYEQYF
>TRBV19|TRBD1|NA|15|TRBJ2-1
TGTGCCAGTAGCCAGACAGGGAACCCCTACAATGAGCAGTTCTTC
CASSQTGNPYNEQFF
>TRBV28|NA|NA|12|TRBJ1-2
TGTGCCAGCAGTTTAGGCGGGGATGGCTACACCTTC
CASSLGGDGYTF
>TRBV9|TRBD1|NA|14|TRBJ1-4
TGTGCCAGCAGCGATGGGACAGAGGCTGAAAAACTGTTTTTT
CASSDGTEAEKLFF
>TRBV2|NA|NA|17|TRBJ2-3
TGTGCCAGCACGAGTCGGCGTAGCGGACTTAGCACAGATACGCAGTATTTT
CASTSRRSGLSTDTQYF
>TRBV4-1|NA|NA|15|TRBJ2-5
TGCGCCAGCAGCCAAGAATCGGTTGTACAAGAGACCCAGTACTTC
CASSQESVVQETQYF
>TRBV11-2|TRBD2|NA|15|TRBJ2-7
TGTGCCAGCAGTCCGACGGGGGGGAGCTCCTACGAGCAGTACTTC
CASSPTGGSSYEQYF
>TRBV4-1|TRBD1|NA|14|TRBJ1-1
TGCGCCAGCAGTGCCGGGACAGGGGGCTCCGAAGCTTTCTTT
CASSAGTGGSEAFF
>TRBV7-9|TRBD1|NA|14|TRBJ2-5
TGTGCCAGCAGCTTCGACAGGGACCAAGAGACCCAGTACTTC
CASSFDRDQETQYF
>TRBV11-2|TRBD1|NA|14|TRBJ2-7
TGTGCCAGCAGAGAGGGACAGGGGGCCCACGAGCAGTACTTC
CASREGQGAHEQYF
>TRBV27|TRBD1|NA|16|TRBJ2-7
TGTGCCAGCAGTCCCGACAGGGGGCAGATGCTCTACGAGCAGTACTTC
CASSPDRGQMLYEQYF
>TRBV11-1|TRBD1|NA|15|TRBJ1-2
TGTGCCAGCAGCTCCCGGGAGGGGGCATTATCTGGCTACACCTTC
CASSSREGALSGYTF
>TRBV5-4|NA|once|12|TRBJ1-2
TGTGCCAGCAGCTTTACAGGGAATGGCTACACCTTC
CASSFTGNGYTF
>TRBV15|NA|NA|13|TRBJ1-2
TGTGCCACCAGCATCGGCGGTGGAGATGGCTACACCTTC
CATSIGGGDGYTF
>TRBV7-2|TRBD1|NA|14|TRBJ1-2
TGTGCCAGCAGCTTAGACAGGGGCAGCTATGGCTACACCTTC
CASSLDRGSYGYTF
>TRBV10-3|NA|NA|12|TRBJ2-7
TGTGCCATCAGTAAAACAGGGTATGAGCAGTACTTC
CAISKTGYEQYF
>TRBV7-9|NA|NA|17|TRBJ2-3
TGTGCCAGCAGCGCCCCTAGTACGGTTACTAGCACAGATACGCAGTATTTT
CASSAPSTVTSTDTQYF
>TRBV15|TRBD1|NA|14|TRBJ2-1
TGTGCCACCAGCCCCAGGGACAGGGGCGATGAGCAGTTCTTC
CATSPRDRGDEQFF
>TRBV7-9|NA|NA|14|TRBJ2-5
TGTGCCAGCAGCTTAGTTCGGGAGCAAGAGACCCAGTACTTC
CASSLVREQETQYF
>TRBV7-9|TRBD1|NA|12|TRBJ2-5
TGTGCCAGCAGCGACAGGGTCGAGACCCAGTACTTC
CASSDRVETQYF
>TRBV7-9|NA|NA|13|TRBJ2-3
TGTGCCAGCAGCTCCGGGTCCACAGATACGCAGTATTTT
CASSSGSTDTQYF
>TRBV9|NA|NA|16|TRBJ2-3
TGTGCCAGCAGCGCCGAACTAGCCCTGGCCACAGATACGCAGTATTTT
CASSAELALATDTQYF
>TRBV19|TRBD1|NA|13|TRBJ2-5
TGTGCCAGTAGAAGGACAGGGCAAGAGACCCAGTACTTC
CASRRTGQETQYF
>TRBV10-3|TRBD1|NA|17|TRBJ2-7
TGTGCCATCAGTGTACCAGACCGGGACAGGGGAAGCTACGAGCAGTACTTC
CAISVPDRDRGSYEQYF
>TRBV6-5|NA|few|15|TRBJ2-7
TGTGCCAGCAGTTACTCCGTGCTCACCGGGGTCGAGCAGTACTTC
CASSYSVLTGVEQYF
>TRBV6-5|TRBD2|NA|15|TRBJ2-5
TGTGCCAGCAGTTACCTAGCGGGAGGCTGGGAGACCCAGTACTTC
CASSYLAGGWETQYF
>TRBV27|NA|NA|14|TRBJ2-2
TGTGCCAGCAGTTATCAGGGTTGGACCGGGGAGCTGTTTTTT
CASSYQGWTGELFF
>TRBV4-2|TRBD1|NA|12|TRBJ2-7
TGTGCCAGCAGCCCAGGGGGCGGCGAGCAGTACTTC
CASSPGGGEQYF
>TRBV7-3|NA|NA|12|TRBJ2-2
TGTGCCAGCAGCAGAGGGAACGGGGAGCTGTTTTTT
CASSRGNGELFF
>TRBV5-1|TRBD2|NA|17|TRBJ2-3
TGCGCCAGCAGCGGGGGACTAGCGGGAGGGCCAACAGATACGCAGTATTTT
CASSGGLAGGPTDTQYF
>TRBV4-2|TRBD1|few|15|TRBJ2-2
TGTGCCAGCAGCAAGACAGGGGCCTACACCGGGGAGCTGTTTTTT
CASSKTGAYTGELFF
>TRBV23-1|NA|once|19|TRBJ2-1
TGCGCCAGCAGTCCACCGGACAGCTTCTTTAGATACTCCTACAATGAGCAGTTCTTC
CASSPPDSFFRYSYNEQFF
>TRBV7-9|NA|once|15|TRBJ2-3
TGTGCCAGCAGCTTGGTCTCGGCCAGCATAGCTACGCAGTATTTT
CASSLVSASIATQYF
>TRBV4-1|TRBD1|NA|15|TRBJ1-1
TGCGCCAGCAGGGAATGGGACAGAAAAAACACTGAAGCTTTCTTT
CASREWDRKNTEAFF
>TRBV18|NA|NA|15|TRBJ2-7
TGTGCCAGCTCACCACCGCAGGGGCGAGGCGGGGAGCAGTACTTC
CASSPPQGRGGEQYF
>TRBV5-6|TRBD1|few|14|TRBJ1-1
TGTGCCAGCAGCTCGGGACAGGGGATCGCTGAAGCTTTCTTT
CASSSGQGIAEAFF
>TRBV9|NA|NA|13|TRBJ2-1
TGTGCCAGCAGCGTAGAATTCAGCGATGAGCAGTTCTTC
CASSVEFSDEQFF
>TRBV28|NA|NA|15|TRBJ1-6
TGTGCCAGCAGTCCACAGAGCTCCTATAATTCACCCCTCCACTTT
CASSPQSSYNSPLHF
>TRBV9|TRBD2|NA|15|TRBJ2-7
TGTGCCAGCAGCGCCGAAGCGGGAGTGATCGGCGAGCAGTACTTC
CASSAEAGVIGEQYF
>TRBV5-1|NA|NA|16|TRBJ1-3
TGCGCCAGCAGCTTGGATGGGGCGAGCTCTGGAAACACCATATATTTT
CASSLDGASSGNTIYF
>TRBV6-5|NA|NA|14|TRBJ1-2
TGTGCCAGCAGTTACGCGGGGAGGGACTATGGCTACACCTTC
CASSYAGRDYGYTF
>TRBV4-1|NA|NA|14|TRBJ2-2
TGCGCCAGCAGGGACGACAGGAACACCGGGGAGCTGTTTTTT
CASRDDRNTGELFF
>TRBV4-3|TRBD2|NA|15|TRBJ2-3
TGCGCCAGCAGCCAAGGGTTTGCGGGGGGAGATACGCAGTATTTT
CASSQGFAGGDTQYF
>TRBV9|NA|NA|13|TRBJ2-3
TGTGCCAGCAGCGTAGTTAGCGGAGATACGCAGTATTTT
CASSVVSGDTQYF
>TRBV3-1/TRBV3-2|TRBD2|NA|16|TRBJ2-1
TGTGCCAGCAGCCCATTAGCGGGCAAAACCTACAATGAGCAGTTCTTC
CASSPLAGKTYNEQFF
>TRBV19|NA|NA|15|TRBJ1-5
TGTGCCAGTAGTATAACCACAGGGAGCAATCAGCCCCAGCATTTT
CASSITTGSNQPQHF
>TRBV3-1/TRBV3-2|NA|NA|13|TRBJ1-3
TGTGCCAGCAGCCCGGGCTCTGGAAACACCATATATTTT
CASSPGSGNTIYF
>TRBV15|TRBD1|NA|16|TRBJ2-2
TGTGCCACCGCGAGTGTCCGGGACAGGGGTTGGGGGGAGCTGTTTTTT
CATASVRDRGWGELFF
>TRBV30|NA|many|18|TRBJ1-5
TGTGCCTGGAGTACATCCCGTCTGGGCATCGGTAGCAATCAGCCCCAGCATTTT
CAWSTSRLGIGSNQPQHF